Each of the 16 T cell receptor beta chains below was sequenced from the same sample in a study of blood T cell repertoires in COVID-19. Using immunoSEQ multiplex PCR, the repertoire was profiled, and TCRdb retains in-frame clones only, with some absent. The sample has a few hundred thousand clones, about 89% seen once. Sequencing was carried out using PBMCs or T cells enriched from blood (not recorded which). The source is a woman aged 25 to 39 who had recovered from COVID-19.

The genes are TRBV28 and TRBJ2-1, with a tentative D call TRBD2 (5 bases). Deletions cut 4 bases from V and 1 base from J, with 11 bases between. Germline V gives CDR1 MDHEN, CDR2 SYDVKM. This CDR3 spans 15 amino acids. This CDR3 is CASSSAAQSYNEQFF. The DNA of the CDR3 is TGTGCCAGCAGTTCAGCGGCGCAATCCTACAATGAGCAGTTCTTC. Based on the CDR3 plus reference TRBV28 and TRBJ2-1, the full variable domain is DVKVTQSSRYLVKRTGEKVFLECVQDMDHENMFWYRQDPGLGLRLIYFSYDVKMKEKGDIPEGYSVSREKKERFSLILESASTNQTSMYLCASSSAAQSYNEQFFGPGTRLTVL.

This rearrangement joins TRBV19 to TRBJ1-1, with no clear D. Germline CDR1 is LNHDA and CDR2 is SQIVND (reference sequence). This CDR3 has 11 amino acids. Deletions cut 3 bases from V and 8 bases from J, with 7 bases between. The CDR3 sequence is CASSMEIEAFF. In DNA form, the CDR3 reads TGTGCCAGTAGTATGGAGATAGAAGCTTTCTTT.

In DNA, the CDR3 is TGCAGTGCTAGCGGGAACAATGAGCAGTTCTTC. Translated, it gives CSASGNNEQFF. The chain combines TRBV20-1 with TRBJ2-1; weak D call: TRBD2 (5 bases). The length of the CDR3 is 11 residues. From germline, CDR1 is DFQATT and CDR2 SNEGSKA (reference sequence). The germline V and J ends were trimmed by 3 bases and 5 bases, with 5 bases remaining between them.

This clone was seen once. This chain links TRBV5-5 with TRBJ1-1, with D possibly being TRBD1 (6 bases). The CDR3 covers 13 residues. Germline lookup yields CDR1 SGHKS and CDR2 YYEKEE (reference sequence). The V gene lost 2 bases and the J gene lost 7 bases, with 12 bases spanning the gap. Here the CDR3 reads CASSFTGTIEAFF. The CDR3 DNA sequence: TGTGCCAGCAGCTTTACCGGGACAATTGAAGCTTTCTTT. Full variable domain (outside the CDR3, taken from reference TRBV5-5 and TRBJ1-1): DAGVTQSPTHLIKTRGQQVTLRCSPISGHKSVSWYQQVLGQGPQFIFQYYEKEERGRGNFPDRFSARQFPNYSSELNVNALLLGDSALYLCASSFTGTIEAFFGQGTRLTVV.

The chain has TRBV28 and TRBJ1-1, with a weak D call TRBD1 (5 bases). Germline V gene sequence: CDR1 MDHEN, CDR2 SYDVKM. The CDR3 sequence is 18 residues long. Trimming stripped 4 bases from V and 1 base from J, with 22 bases between. CDR3 DNA sequence: TGTGCCAGCAGTTCCCTCGGCCGATGGGGCCCTTCGAACACTGAAGCTTTCTTT. It is translated as CASSSLGRWGPSNTEAFF.

This chain joins TRBV18 and TRBJ2-3; perhaps TRBD1 as D (6 bases). The germline V gene encodes CDR1 KGHSH and CDR2 LQKENI. This CDR3 comprises 14 residues. V dropped 4 bases and J dropped 5 bases, with 13 bases sitting between them. CDR3 in DNA: TGTGCCAGCTCACTCCTACAGGGTGGAGATACGCAGTATTTT. Encoded protein: CASSLLQGGDTQYF. The full variable domain, with the rest looked up from reference TRBV18 and TRBJ2-3, is NAGVMQNPRHLVRRRGQEARLRCSPMKGHSHVYWYRQLPEEGLKFMVYLQKENIIDESGMPKERFSAEFPKEGPSILRIQQVVRGDSAAYFCASSLLQGGDTQYFGPGTRLTVL.

The genes are TRBV3-1 (or the pseudogene TRBV3-2) and TRBJ1-3; TRBD1 matches 9 bases. The CDR3 loop spans 16 amino acids. Trimming cost V 4 bases and J 1 base; bases outside gene matches: 5. CDR1 is LGHDT and CDR2 is YNNKEL in the germline V gene (reference sequence). CDR3 sequence: CASSRLQGASGNTIYF. CDR3 nucleotide sequence: TGTGCCAGCAGCCGCTTACAGGGGGCATCTGGAAACACCATATATTTT.

The J gene is TRBJ2-7, the V gene TRBV3-1 (or the pseudogene TRBV3-2), with 14 bases matching TRBD2. CDR3 size: 15 residues. The germline V gene encodes CDR1 LGHDT and CDR2 YNNKEL (reference sequence). The V gene end was trimmed by 6 bases and the J gene end by 3 bases; junction bases not matched to a gene: 4. The CDR3 coding sequence is TGTGCCAGCAGAATTGGGACTAGCGGGGGCTACGAGCAGTACTTC. Protein product: CASRIGTSGGYEQYF.

This clone was seen once. CDR3 loop: CASSESKGRANSPLHF. DNA for the CDR3: TGTGCCAGCAGTGAAAGCAAGGGCAGGGCGAATTCACCCCTCCACTTT. The chain joins TRBV2 to TRBJ1-6; tentative D call: TRBD1 (5 bases). V dropped 2 bases and J dropped 7 bases, with 15 bases sitting between them. Germline-derived CDR1 and CDR2 are SNHLY and FYNNEI. This CDR3 has 16 amino acids.

The rearrangement uses TRBV5-1 and TRBJ1-2, with D unclear. The V gene lost 3 bases and the J gene lost 8 bases, with 11 bases spanning the gap. The CDR3 is 12 amino acids. Germline V CDR1 and CDR2: SGHRS, YFSETQ. The CDR3 sequence: CASSWRGNGYTF. Written as DNA, the CDR3 is TGCGCCAGCAGCTGGCGCGGGAACGGCTACACCTTC.

Here the CDR3 reads CASSLRLAGDYEQFF. The CDR3 DNA is TGTGCCAGCAGCTTGAGGCTAGCGGGAGACTATGAGCAGTTCTTC. The rearrangement uses TRBV5-4 and TRBJ2-1; 10 nucleotides line up with TRBD2. Germline values: CDR1 SGHNT, CDR2 YYREEE (reference sequence). V shed 1 base and J 8 bases; nucleotides not matched to a gene: 6. The CDR3 loop spans 15 amino acids. Combining the CDR3 with reference TRBV5-4 and TRBJ2-1 gives the whole variable domain ETGVTQSPTHLIKTRGQQVTLRCSSQSGHNTVSWYQQALGQGPQFIFQYYREEENGRGNFPPRFSGLQFPNYSSELNVNALELDDSALYLCASSLRLAGDYEQFFGPGTRLTVL.

The CDR3 DNA is TGTGCCAGCAGCTTGCCAGGGGGCGACTATGGCTACACCTTC. Protein sequence: CASSLPGGDYGYTF. V and J are TRBV5-5 and TRBJ1-2, with 8 bases fitting TRBD1. With V trimmed by 1 base and J by 3 bases, 2 bases remained unmatched. CDR1 SGHKS and CDR2 YYEKEE come from the germline V gene (reference sequence). The CDR3 extends over 14 amino acids.

The J gene is TRBJ2-7, the V gene TRBV30, with TRBD2 identical over 10 bases. In germline, CDR1 is GTSNPN, CDR2 SVGIG (reference sequence). The CDR3 has 13 amino acids. CDR3 sequence (DNA): TGTGCTCACCAGCGGGGGGGGTCCTACGAGCAGTACTTC. This encodes CAHQRGGSYEQYF.

This chain uses TRBV5-1 with TRBJ2-2; D not certain. The CDR3 is made up of 12 amino acids. Germline CDR1 and CDR2: SGHRS and YFSETQ. Trimming left V 2 bases short and J 6 bases short, with 5 bases between. The CDR3 here is CASSFSSGELFF. The CDR3, as DNA: TGCGCCAGCAGCTTTAGCTCCGGGGAGCTGTTTTTT. The whole variable domain, filled in from reference TRBV5-1 and TRBJ2-2, reads KAGVTQTPRYLIKTRGQQVTLSCSPISGHRSVSWYQQTPGQGLQFLFEYFSETQRNKGNFPGRFSGRQFSNSRSEMNVSTLELGDSALYLCASSFSSGELFFGEGSRLTVL.

On this clone: One end of the junction varies from germline; a read error may be responsible. The chain combines TRBV7-7 with TRBJ1-1, with no clear D. The CDR3 runs to 15 residues. Germline-derived CDR1 and CDR2 are SSHAT and FNYEAQ (reference sequence). The CDR3 DNA sequence: TGTGCTAGCAGCTTACCGGGGTACACCAACACTGAAGCTTTCTTT. This codes for CASSLPGYTNTEAFF.

This chain uses TRBV9 with TRBJ1-2; D may be TRBD1 (5 bases). Germline V lookup: CDR1 SGDLS, CDR2 YYNGEE. The CDR3 runs 17 residues. V shed 5 bases and J shed 8 bases, with 28 bases lying between them. The CDR3 here is CASSTSPTGRVFRGYTF. The CDR3 DNA reads as TGTGCCAGCAGTACCTCCCCAACGGGCAGGGTTTTTCGGGGCTACACCTTC.